Presented here are 18 T cell receptor beta chains from one specimen sequenced in a study of shared clonotypes between healthy human individuals. Naive CD8 populations comprised CD45RO-negative cells positively selected for CCR7, excluding terminally differentiated effector memory CD45RA+ cells. Some clones are missing from TCRdb's copy, which holds only in-frame ones; the method was immunoSEQ multiplex PCR. In the table there are approximately 600,000 clones, about 95% of which are singletons. Sequences were obtained from naive CD8+ T cells sorted from blood. Source of these receptors: a woman aged 25 to 45 in good health.

J is TRBJ2-1 and V is TRBV5-5; D might be TRBD2 (5 bases). Germline CDR1 SGHKS, CDR2 YYEKEE (reference sequence). CDR3 length equals 15 residues. Trimming removed 1 base from V and 6 bases from J, with 14 bases in between. The CDR3 DNA reads TGTGCCAGCAGCTTGTCTACTGGGCTAGCCAATGAGCAGTTCTTC. It is translated as CASSLSTGLANEQFF.

The chain employs TRBV5-8 and TRBJ2-2, with D perhaps TRBD1 or TRBD2 (6 bases each). The CDR3 loop spans 16 amino acids. Germline assignment: CDR1 SGHTS and CDR2 YDEGEE. The ends were cut back, 7 bases at V and 4 bases at J, with 20 bases in the middle. The CDR3, as DNA: TGTGCCAGCCGAAGGGGGAGGATAGGGATCACCGGGGAGCTGTTTTTT. Its protein product is CASRRGRIGITGELFF.

The chain joins TRBV6-1 to TRBJ1-1; D gene uncertain. With 4 bases removed from V and 11 bases from J, the gap between germline ends came to 8 bases. The CDR3 loop spans 10 amino acids. Germline values: CDR1 MNHNS, CDR2 SASEGT. The CDR3 coding sequence is TGTGCCAGCAGTGCCTATGAGGCTTTCTTT. Protein product: CASSAYEAFF.

The chain is built from TRBV7-8 and TRBJ2-7; D is unresolved. From germline, CDR1 is SGHVS and CDR2 FQNEAQ. V lost 3 bases to trimming and J lost 7 bases, with 10 bases between them. This CDR3 is built from 12 residues. DNA for the CDR3: TGTGCCAGCAGCTTTAGTATGGGGGAGCAGTACTTC. It encodes CASSFSMGEQYF.

This chain uses TRBV7-3 with TRBJ1-5, with 7 nucleotides matching TRBD1. Germline trimming cut 5 bases from V and 4 bases from J; bases unmatched to any gene: 2. Germline values: CDR1 SGHTA, CDR2 FQGTGA. CDR3 length: 13 amino acids. The CDR3 DNA reads TGTGCCAGCAGCGCGACAGGGAATCAGCCCCAGCATTTT. Amino acids: CASSATGNQPQHF.

The V gene is TRBV27, the J gene TRBJ2-1; TRBD2 might be the D (5 bases). The CDR3 length is 12 residues. Germline V gene lookup returns CDR1 MNHEY and CDR2 SMNVEV (reference sequence). V was clipped by 5 bases and J by 10 bases, with 12 bases between them. The CDR3, as DNA: TGTGCCAGCAGTAACGGGAATCTCGAGCAGTTCTTC. Translated: CASSNGNLEQFF.

The chain couples TRBV19 to TRBJ2-2; D gene unclear. Germline values: CDR1 LNHDA, CDR2 SQIVND (reference sequence). V was shortened by 7 bases and J by 6 bases, with 15 bases between the two germline ends. The CDR3 is made up of 14 amino acids. The DNA for the CDR3 is TGTGCCAGTATCTCCTACGCTTCCCCCGGGGAGCTGTTTTTT. Residues: CASISYASPGELFF.

The chain employs TRBV6-4 and TRBJ2-1; 11 bases agree with TRBD2. Germline V lookup: CDR1 MRHNA, CDR2 SNTAGT. The length of the CDR3 is 17 residues. J was trimmed by 0 bases and V by 3 bases; bases with no gene match: 4. CDR3 region: CASSETSGESSYNEQFF. CDR3 DNA sequence: TGTGCCAGCAGTGAGACTAGCGGGGAGAGCTCCTACAATGAGCAGTTCTTC.

The CDR3 coding sequence is TGTGCCAGCAGTGGCCGGGACGTAATCACAGATACGCAGTATTTT. Its protein is CASSGRDVITDTQYF. The chain combines TRBV27 with TRBJ2-3; D assignment may be TRBD1 or TRBD2 (5 bases each). This CDR3 has 15 residues. Germline V gene data show CDR1 as MNHEY and CDR2 as SMNVEV (reference sequence). V was trimmed by 5 bases and J by 2 bases, leaving 14 bases between them.

This rearrangement joins TRBV28 to TRBJ1-5; 10 bases are a match to TRBD1. This CDR3 spans 16 amino acids. CDR1 is MDHEN and CDR2 is SYDVKM in the germline V gene. Trimming cost V 5 bases and J 4 bases; bases outside gene matches: 8. The DNA for the CDR3 is TGTGCCAGCAGTCCCGGGACAGGGGTTGGGAATCAGCCCCAGCATTTT. Amino acid sequence: CASSPGTGVGNQPQHF.

V usage is TRBV27 and J usage is TRBJ2-7, with TRBD2 matching 12 bases. Trimming took 6 bases from V and 5 from J; bases not matched to a gene: 8. The length of the CDR3 is 15 residues. CDR1 and CDR2 from the germline V gene are MNHEY and SMNVEV (reference sequence). In DNA form, the CDR3 reads TGTGCCAGCAGCCTAGCGGGAGGGCCTCCCCACGAGCAGTACTTC. It is translated as CASSLAGGPPHEQYF.

In the case of this clone: Different DNA sequences within this sample yield the same CDR3. The chain joins TRBV28 to TRBJ2-1; no clear D gene. The ends were cut back, 4 bases at V and 0 bases at J, with 7 bases in the middle. Germline V gives CDR1 MDHEN, CDR2 SYDVKM. CDR3 size: 14 residues. The CDR3 nucleotides are TGTGCCAGCAGTTCGGGCAGCTCCTACAATGAGCAGTTCTTC. Its translation: CASSSGSSYNEQFF.

The chain links TRBV11-3 to TRBJ2-2; 8 positions match TRBD2. Germline V CDR1 and CDR2: SGHNT, YENEEA. This CDR3 is built from 18 residues. J was trimmed by 1 base and V by 5 bases; bases with no gene match: 12. The chain's CDR3 is CASSESPSAGGNTGELFF. The CDR3 nucleotides read TGTGCCAGCAGCGAATCGCCCTCCGCGGGAGGGAACACCGGGGAGCTGTTTTTT.

This chain links TRBV9 with TRBJ2-2; 11 bases map to TRBD2. J was trimmed by 5 bases and V by 1 base; bases with no gene match: 4. This CDR3 is 16 amino acids long. CDR1 and CDR2 from the germline V gene are SGDLS and YYNGEE. CDR3 bases: TGTGCCAGCAGCGTATCCCTAGCGGGAGGAACCGGGGAGCTGTTTTTT. Protein sequence: CASSVSLAGGTGELFF. The full variable domain, its missing parts supplied by reference TRBV9 and TRBJ2-2, is DSGVTQTPKHLITATGQRVTLRCSPRSGDLSVYWYQQSLDQGLQFLIQYYNGEERAKGNILERFSAQQFPDLHSELNLSSLELGDSALYFCASSVSLAGGTGELFFGEGSRLTVL.

This chain connects TRBV27 to TRBJ2-2, with unresolved D. Germline CDR1 is MNHEY and CDR2 is SMNVEV (reference sequence). This CDR3 contains 15 residues. Trimming shortened V by 7 bases and J by 4 bases, and 16 bases separated the two germline ends. CDR3 in DNA: TGTGCCAGCACCTACGGTGGGGAAGGCACCGGGGAGCTGTTTTTT. Translation: CASTYGGEGTGELFF.

This clone was picked up one time. The rearrangement uses TRBV4-1 and TRBJ2-5, with D perhaps TRBD1 (6 bases). The assigned J gene may be wrong: the sequence end matches TRBJ2-7 better. The CDR3 has 15 residues. CDR1 MGHRA and CDR2 YSYEKL come from the germline V gene. CDR3 sequence reads: CASSAHPDRSYEQYF. CDR3 DNA sequence: TGCGCCAGCAGCGCACATCCGGACAGATCCTACGAGCAGTACTTC.

The chain recombines TRBV30 with TRBJ2-2; D is unresolved. The CDR3 sequence is 12 residues long. Between the trimmed V and J ends, which lost 4 bases and 6 bases, there was a span of 9 bases. Per germline, CDR1 GTSNPN and CDR2 SVGIG (reference sequence). The chain's CDR3 is CAWTSEAGELFF. DNA for the CDR3: TGTGCCTGGACAAGCGAGGCCGGGGAGCTGTTTTTT.

The chain links TRBV4-1 to TRBJ1-1, with D possibly being TRBD1 (6 bases). Trimming stripped 0 bases from V and 4 bases from J, with 12 bases between. This CDR3 spans 15 amino acids. Germline V gene sequence: CDR1 MGHRA, CDR2 YSYEKL. The CDR3 sequence: CASSQERGVGTEAFF. DNA of the CDR3: TGCGCCAGCAGCCAAGAAAGGGGGGTAGGCACTGAAGCTTTCTTT.